This record covers a single TCR beta chain. What it recognizes is unknown. This CDR3 fails to terminate in the conserved phenylalanine or tryptophan, so it likely reflects a read error. The sample belongs to a study of tumor and adjacent non-tumor tissue in lung cancer. Study-level background: There were approximately twelve adenocarcinoma, a couple of squamous cell carcinoma and 1 small cell lung cancer cases. Whole-study results and caveats: In normal lung, the top 100 clones were significantly more dominant than in tumor. Compared with tumor, normal lung showed significantly lower TCR diversity.

RNA was extracted from bulk tissue without any cell sorting. Germline V gene data show CDR1 as LNHDA and CDR2 as SQIVND (reference sequence). This CDR3 comprises 15 residues. Between the trimmed V and J ends, which lost 5 bases and 0 bases, there was a span of 10 bases. A modified ARM-PCR protocol with three rounds of nested PCR amplified TCRbeta. TCRdb used MiXCR to reprocess the multiplex PCR reads, holding one entry per CDR3 protein. This table has fewer than 80,000 distinct CDR3 sequences, roughly 75% appearing once. J is TRBJ2-2 and V is TRBV19, with no clear D. Sequencing was performed on lung tumor tissue. This TCR derives from a woman between 65 and 79 years old with non-small cell lung cancer. The DNA for the CDR3 is TGTGCCAGTAGTCCTAACGGGTCGAACACCGGGGAGCTGTTTTAT. Translation gives CASSPNGSNTGELFY.